This TCR beta chain was documented in a study of regulatory T cells in long-lasting Graves disease. Indicated time point: persistent/refractory GD, antithyroid drugs over 5 years with positive TRAb. The TCR library was prepared using RNA isolated from PBMCs. All patients originated from an endocrinology department located in Xi'an, China. Construction of the TCR beta libraries employed iRepertoire HTBI primers in conjunction with Arm-PCR of CDR3 regions. Using its own MiXCR run on the multiplex PCR reads, TCRdb lists one record per CDR3 protein. The data contain a few hundred thousand distinct CDR3 sequences, 23% of them singletons. The TCR comes from a female donor with Graves disease. Here the sequenced sample was peripheral blood mononuclear cells (PBMCs), taken when the disease was refractory, from a patient treated with antithyroid drugs.

In DNA, the CDR3 is TGTGCCAGCAGACGAGGGATCGGCGGGGATTACTATGGCTACACCTTC. Translating gives CASRRGIGGDYYGYTF. This chain joins TRBV6-2 or TRBV6-3 and TRBJ1-2; D is unresolved. V lost 6 bases and J 3 bases, leaving 20 bases between the germline ends. Germline V gives CDR1 MNHEY, CDR2 SVGEGT. This CDR3 comprises 16 residues.